Presented here are 15 T cell receptor beta chains from one specimen sequenced in a study of shared clonotypes between healthy human individuals. Produced via immunoSEQ multiplex PCR; TCRdb's table is partial and in-frame only. The sample contains roughly 2,000,000 clones, about 94% of which appear only once. Naive CD8 populations comprised CD45RO-negative cells positively selected for CCR7, excluding terminally differentiated effector memory CD45RA+ cells. Sequences were obtained from naive CD8+ T cells from PBMCs. Receptors originate from a man younger than 35 in good health. Some clones in this sample may be carry-over from other donors' samples.

The chain recombines TRBV27 with TRBJ2-4; 10 nucleotides agree with TRBD2. This CDR3 is built from 20 residues. After removal of 2 bases from V and 0 bases from J, the junction contained 13 bases not matched to a gene. CDR1 and CDR2 from the germline V gene are MNHEY and SMNVEV (reference sequence). In DNA form, the CDR3 reads TGTGCCAGCAGTTTACTGTCTAGCGGGAGCATCCCCCTAGCCAAAAACATTCAGTACTTC. Encoded protein: CASSLLSSGSIPLAKNIQYF.

The chain uses TRBV27 and TRBJ2-7; 9 bases match TRBD1. Germline CDR1 and CDR2: MNHEY and SMNVEV (reference sequence). CDR3 size: 15 residues. J gave up 1 base and V 3 bases, and 4 bases lay outside the gene matches. The CDR3 nucleotides read TGTGCCAGCAGTTTCTCCGGGACAGGGTCCTACGAGCAGTACTTC. Translation: CASSFSGTGSYEQYF.

This clone has just one count. This CDR3 reads CASSLRAGGPWEQYF. The CDR3 DNA follows: TGTGCCAGCAGTTTACGAGCGGGAGGGCCGTGGGAGCAGTACTTC. The V and J genes are TRBV27 and TRBJ2-7; TRBD2 matches 10 bases. The V segment lost 2 bases and the J segment 7 bases; nucleotides outside the gene matches: 8. The CDR3 has 15 residues. Germline V lookup: CDR1 MNHEY, CDR2 SMNVEV (reference sequence).

The genes are TRBV19 and TRBJ2-7, with D possibly being TRBD2 (6 bases). V lost 1 base and J 2 bases, leaving 21 bases between the germline ends. CDR1 is LNHDA, CDR2 SQIVND, per germline (reference sequence). This CDR3 has 18 amino acids. The CDR3 is CASSIVRAAEGSPYEQYF. The CDR3 coding sequence is TGTGCCAGTAGTATAGTAAGGGCGGCGGAGGGAAGTCCCTACGAGCAGTACTTC. Drawing the rest from reference TRBV19 and TRBJ2-7, the complete variable domain is DGGITQSPKYLFRKEGQNVTLSCEQNLNHDAMYWYRQDPGQGLRLIYYSQIVNDFQKGDIAEGYSVSREKKESFPLTVTSAQKNPTAFYLCASSIVRAAEGSPYEQYFGPGTRLTVT.

The chain has TRBV5-1 and TRBJ2-2, with 8 bases aligning to TRBD1. J gave up 3 bases and V 4 bases, and 8 bases lay outside the gene matches. The CDR3 spans 16 residues. Germline assignment: CDR1 SGHRS and CDR2 YFSETQ. The CDR3 spells CASSERDRSYTGELFF. The CDR3, as DNA: TGCGCCAGCAGCGAACGGGACAGGTCTTACACCGGGGAGCTGTTTTTT.

V and J are TRBV27 and TRBJ1-1; no clear D gene. The CDR3 has 15 residues. The V end was cut by 1 base, the J end by 3 bases, with 12 bases between. Germline values: CDR1 MNHEY, CDR2 SMNVEV (reference sequence). CDR3 sequence (DNA): TGTGCCAGCAGTTTATTGCCCCTTTCCTACACTGAAGCTTTCTTT. Translating it yields CASSLLPLSYTEAFF.

This chain uses TRBV27 with TRBJ2-7; D gene ambiguous. Trimming shortened V by 4 bases and J by 3 bases, and 10 bases separated the two germline ends. Germline V gene data show CDR1 as MNHEY and CDR2 as SMNVEV (reference sequence). CDR3 length: 13 residues. CDR3 DNA: TGTGCCAGCAGTTATGAATTGAGCTACGAGCAGTACTTC. Translation gives CASSYELSYEQYF.

Points on this clone: Additional DNA sequences in this sample encode the identical CDR3. The chain joins TRBV9 to TRBJ1-5; no reliable D call. Per germline, CDR1 SGDLS and CDR2 YYNGEE. Trimming took off 2 bases at V and 0 bases at J, with 9 bases between the two ends. The CDR3 totals 15 residues. CDR3 in DNA: TGTGCCAGCAGCGTGGGCGGCAATAGCAATCAGCCCCAGCATTTT. Amino acid sequence: CASSVGGNSNQPQHF.

V is TRBV28 and J is TRBJ2-7; a possible D gene is TRBD1 (6 bases). The CDR3 is 14 amino acids. The V end was cut by 5 bases, the J end by 2 bases, with 13 bases between. Germline assignment: CDR1 MDHEN and CDR2 SYDVKM. The CDR3 region is CASSLAGETYEQYF. The CDR3 DNA reads as TGTGCCAGCAGTCTGGCAGGGGAGACCTACGAGCAGTACTTC.

The V gene is TRBV9, the J gene TRBJ2-3; D not certain. From germline, CDR1 is SGDLS and CDR2 YYNGEE. V was clipped by 3 bases and J by 4 bases, with 18 bases between them. The CDR3 has 16 amino acids. CDR3 nucleotides: TGTGCCAGCAGCGGGAGTCGGGTTTTACCCGCAGATACGCAGTATTTT. Translated, it gives CASSGSRVLPADTQYF.

V and J are TRBV30 and TRBJ1-2, with D unclear. V lost 2 bases and J lost 2, with 9 bases in between. This CDR3 is 13 amino acids long. Germline values: CDR1 GTSNPN, CDR2 SVGIG (reference sequence). The CDR3 DNA reads TGTGCCTGGAGTTCAGTGTTAAACTATGGCTACACCTTC. Its translation is CAWSSVLNYGYTF. The variable domain in full, with the rest retrieved from reference TRBV30 and TRBJ1-2, is SQTIHQWPATLVQPVGSPLSLECTVEGTSNPNLYWYRQAAGRGLQLLFYSVGIGQISSEVPQNLSASRPQDRQFILSSKKLLLSDSGFYLCAWSSVLNYGYTFGSGTRLTVV.

This clone was picked up one time. V is TRBV19 and J is TRBJ1-2; D gene unclear. Germline values: CDR1 LNHDA, CDR2 SQIVND (reference sequence). Between the trimmed V and J ends, which lost 2 bases and 8 bases, there was a span of 12 bases. The CDR3 runs to 13 residues. The CDR3 DNA follows: TGTGCCAGTAGTATACCCGGAGGCGCGGGCTACACCTTC. Protein product: CASSIPGGAGYTF.

The chain uses TRBV9 and TRBJ1-1; the match to TRBD1 covers 10 bases. Trimming took 2 bases from V and 1 from J; bases not matched to a gene: 8. This CDR3 has 17 amino acids. Germline values: CDR1 SGDLS, CDR2 YYNGEE. Here the CDR3 reads CASSVVGQGVRNTEAFF. CDR3 nucleotide sequence: TGTGCCAGCAGCGTCGTAGGACAGGGGGTAAGGAACACTGAAGCTTTCTTT.

This clone showed up just once. V and J are TRBV7-2 and TRBJ2-7, with D tentatively TRBD1 or TRBD2 (5 bases each). The CDR3 contains 16 residues. Between the trimmed V and J ends, which lost 5 bases and 2 bases, there was a span of 19 bases. The germline gives CDR1 SGHTA, CDR2 FQGNSA. The DNA of the CDR3 is TGTGCCAGCAGCCCCCGGGGACCCACCATTGCCTACGAGCAGTACTTC. The encoded protein is CASSPRGPTIAYEQYF. The full variable domain, with the rest looked up from reference TRBV7-2 and TRBJ2-7, is GAGVSQSPSNKVTEKGKDVELRCDPISGHTALYWYRQSLGQGLEFLIYFQGNSAPDKSGLPSDRFSAERTGGSVSTLTIQRTQQEDSAVYLCASSPRGPTIAYEQYFGPGTRLTVT.

The chain employs TRBV7-9 and TRBJ2-3; a weak D match, TRBD2 (5 bases). Germline CDR1 and CDR2: SEHNR and FQNEAQ (reference sequence). V was cut by 0 bases and J by 5 bases, with 9 bases left in between. The CDR3 runs to 14 residues. The CDR3 spells CASSLAKRVDTQYF. CDR3 DNA sequence: TGTGCCAGCAGCTTAGCGAAGAGGGTAGATACGCAGTATTTT.